The 21 T cell receptor beta chains below were found in one sample sequenced in a study of T cells in Graves' hyperthyroidism and ophthalmopathy. It was RNA transcripts that yielded the amplified TCR beta CDR3 regions. The primer set for the first-round RT-PCR of the TCR CDR3 was HTBI. Via MiXCR, TCRdb re-called the multiplex PCR reads, giving one row per CDR3 protein. The sample lists some 250,000 distinct CDR3 sequences; about 14% were seen once. Sequenced sample: blood. The source is a woman in her thirties or forties with Graves' hyperthyroidism that later progressed to Graves' ophthalmopathy.

This clonotype was seen repeatedly, ten times or more. The CDR3 reads CASRKGVAGGSYEQYF. The CDR3 nucleotides are TGTGCCAGCAGAAAGGGAGTGGCAGGGGGGTCCTACGAGCAGTACTTC. The chain combines TRBV3-1 with TRBJ2-7, with D maybe TRBD1 (7 bases). Germline V gene sequence: CDR1 LGHDT, CDR2 YNNKEL (reference sequence). Between the trimmed V and J ends, which lost 6 bases and 1 base, there was a span of 19 bases. The CDR3 is made up of 16 amino acids.

A remark on this clonotype: A clone one base away is much larger, so this may be a read error. The CDR3 DNA is TGTGCCAGCAGCTGGGGACTAGCGGGAGAGGTTAATGAGCAGTTCTTC. Its protein is CASSWGLAGEVNEQFF. This chain connects TRBV5-6 to TRBJ2-1; TRBD2 aligns across 14 bases. V lost 3 bases, J lost 7 bases, and 6 bases stayed unmatched. The germline CDR1 and CDR2 sequences are SGHDT and YYEEEE. The CDR3 runs to 16 residues.

This clonotype was recorded only once. The CDR3 loop reads CASSLIGGNQPQHF. Here the CDR3 DNA reads TGCGCCAGCAGCTTGATTGGTGGCAATCAGCCCCAGCATTTT. The chain employs TRBV5-1 and TRBJ1-5; D not certain. The ends were cut back, 1 base at V and 2 bases at J, with 7 bases in the middle. Germline values: CDR1 SGHRS, CDR2 YFSETQ. CDR3 length equals 14 residues.

The V gene is TRBV20-1, the J gene TRBJ2-1, with D perhaps assigned TRBD1 or TRBD2 (6 bases each). Germline V gives CDR1 DFQATT, CDR2 SNEGSKA (reference sequence). Trimming removed 4 bases at V and 0 bases at J, with 10 bases between. The CDR3 consists of 14 residues. The CDR3 loop is CSATPGASYNEQFF. For the CDR3, the DNA is TGCAGTGCTACCCCGGGGGCCTCCTACAATGAGCAGTTCTTC.

This clonotype showed up many times. The chain combines TRBV13 with TRBJ2-7; TRBD1 aligns across 9 bases. The V and J ends lost 4 bases and 0 bases, in that order; junction bases with no gene match: 13. CDR3 length: 18 residues. Germline V gene data show CDR1 as PRHDT and CDR2 as FYEKMQ (reference sequence). The CDR3 sequence: CASSCLAGQGPTSYEQYF. The CDR3 DNA is TGTGCCAGCAGCTGTCTGGCGGGACAGGGACCTACCTCCTACGAGCAGTACTTC.

The genes are TRBV15 and TRBJ1-2; a weak D match, TRBD1 (5 bases). The CDR3 is 19 residues long. Trimming stripped 1 base from V and 0 bases from J, with 21 bases between. From germline, CDR1 is LNHNV and CDR2 YYDKDF (reference sequence). CDR3 DNA sequence: TGTGCCACCAGCAGAGGACGGGGGAGTAATAAAGCCTCTAACTATGGCTACACCTTC. Translated: CATSRGRGSNKASNYGYTF.

The CDR3 loop reads CASSQRGLTYEQYF. The CDR3 DNA follows: TGTGCCAGCAGCCAAAGAGGACTAACCTACGAGCAGTACTTC. This sequence joins TRBV3-1 and TRBJ2-7, with a possible D match to TRBD2 (6 bases). Germline V gives CDR1 LGHDT, CDR2 YNNKEL (reference sequence). CDR3 length: 14 residues. V was pared by 2 bases and J by 2 bases, with 10 bases between.

This clonotype was observed at least ten times. The chain recombines TRBV7-3 with TRBJ2-5; TRBD1 aligns across 8 bases. Trimming removed 3 bases from V and 4 bases from J; junction bases left unmatched: 7. This CDR3 contains 15 residues. The V gene's germline CDR1 is SGHTA and CDR2 FQGTGA. This chain's CDR3 is CASSLGGQGRETQYF. DNA of the CDR3: TGTGCCAGCAGCTTGGGAGGACAGGGTCGAGAGACCCAGTACTTC.

In this sample, this clonotype turned up many times. The chain is built from TRBV6-1 and TRBJ2-7, with D possibly matching TRBD2 (6 bases). The CDR3 contains 13 residues. Germline V gene sequence: CDR1 MNHNS, CDR2 SASEGT. With 5 bases removed from V and 0 bases from J, the gap between germline ends came to 8 bases. CDR3 coding DNA: TGTGCCAGCAGTAAGGACTACTCCTACGAGCAGTACTTC. Its translation: CASSKDYSYEQYF.

This clonotype appeared many times. The chain couples TRBV19 to TRBJ2-3; possibly TRBD2 for D (5 bases). This CDR3 is built from 16 residues. Germline CDR1 and CDR2: LNHDA and SQIVND (reference sequence). The germline V and J ends were trimmed by 6 bases and 0 bases, with 16 bases remaining between them. CDR3 in DNA: TGTGCCAGTAGCCCACTAGTCTTCCCTAGCACAGATACGCAGTATTTT. Its translation is CASSPLVFPSTDTQYF.

The sample holds many counts of this clonotype. The DNA of the CDR3 is TGTGCCACCAGCAGCTATACGGGCCCTGAAGCTTTCTTT. Residues: CATSSYTGPEAFF. The rearrangement joins TRBV15 to TRBJ1-1; D ambiguous. The CDR3 runs 13 residues. Trimming stripped 3 bases from V and 6 bases from J, with 11 bases between. Germline V gives CDR1 LNHNV, CDR2 YYDKDF (reference sequence).

The chain recombines TRBV5-8 with TRBJ1-3; D unclear. The CDR3 is 15 amino acids. V shed 0 bases and J shed 4 bases, with 11 bases lying between them. Germline V gene data show CDR1 as SGHTS and CDR2 as YDEGEE. The CDR3 region is CASSLAAAYGNTIYF. CDR3 in DNA: TGTGCCAGCAGCTTGGCGGCGGCGTACGGAAACACCATATATTTT.

This clonotype has at least ten counts. J is TRBJ2-1 and V is TRBV2; 7 bases fit TRBD2. The CDR3 is 13 residues long. J lost 13 bases, V lost 7 bases, and 13 bases had no gene match. Germline V gene data show CDR1 as SNHLY and CDR2 as FYNNEI. The CDR3 nucleotides read TGTGCCAGCATAGGGAGGGGCCCTGGTTTTCAGTTCTTC. Its protein product is CASIGRGPGFQFF.

This clonotype was seen ten or more times. The genes are TRBV29-1 and TRBJ2-5; D perhaps matches TRBD2 (6 bases). V was pared by 5 bases and J by 4 bases, with 14 bases between. This CDR3 has 13 amino acids. The V gene's germline CDR1 is SQVTM and CDR2 ANQGSEA. The CDR3 DNA sequence: TGCAGCGTTTCCTGGACTAAAGGAGAGACCCAGTACTTC. Amino acid sequence: CSVSWTKGETQYF.

This clonotype occurred a few times. A single base separates this from a much larger clone, so it may be a read error. The gene calls are TRBV28 and TRBJ2-7, with D possibly matching TRBD2 (5 bases). In germline, CDR1 is MDHEN, CDR2 SYDVKM. The CDR3 consists of 14 residues. Trimming removed 8 bases at V and 4 bases at J, with 18 bases between. In DNA, the CDR3 is TGTGCCAGCGGTGCACTAGAAATAACGTACGAGCAGTACTTC. Translating it yields CASGALEITYEQYF.

The table lists this clonotype with a few counts. The gene calls are TRBV5-1 and TRBJ2-3; 9 positions match TRBD2. Trimming cost V 3 bases and J 2 bases; bases outside gene matches: 4. From germline, CDR1 is SGHRS and CDR2 YFSETQ. CDR3 size: 15 residues. CDR3 amino acids: CASSSAGGFTDTQYF. The CDR3 region has the DNA TGCGCCAGCAGCTCGGCGGGGGGGTTCACAGATACGCAGTATTTT.

Note on this clonotype: Its ends do not fully match the called genes, so a read error is possible. The chain's CDR3 is CASSLADSDTQYF. The CDR3 DNA is TGTGCTAGCAGCTTAGCGGATTCAGATACGCAGTATTTT. The genes are TRBV7-7 and TRBJ2-3, with D perhaps matching TRBD2 (6 bases). Germline assignment: CDR1 SSHAT and CDR2 FNYEAQ (reference sequence). CDR3 size: 13 residues.

The table lists this clonotype with a few counts. The CDR3 region has the DNA TGTGCCAGCAGCGCGCCGCTAGCGGGAAATGAGCAGTTCTTC. Its translation is CASSAPLAGNEQFF. The chain has TRBV7-2 and TRBJ2-1; 9 nucleotides line up with TRBD2. CDR3 length equals 14 residues. Germline CDR1 is SGHTA and CDR2 is FQGNSA. The V gene end was trimmed by 5 bases and the J gene end by 7 bases; junction bases not matched to a gene: 6.

This clonotype was picked up many times. Here the CDR3 DNA reads TGTGCCACCCCGGCGGCCCAGGGGCAGGTCTACGAGCAGTACTTC. This encodes CATPAAQGQVYEQYF. The V call is TRBV24-1, the J call TRBJ2-7; D is possibly TRBD1 (6 bases). CDR3 length equals 15 residues. V shed 9 bases and J shed 3 bases, with 20 bases lying between them. CDR1 is KGHDR, CDR2 SFDVKD, per germline.

At least ten counts were recorded for this clonotype. V is TRBV10-2 and J is TRBJ2-3; D call uncertain. Germline V CDR1 and CDR2: WSHSY, SAAADI. The CDR3 runs to 15 residues. The germline V and J ends were trimmed by 3 bases and 0 bases, with 10 bases remaining between them. CDR3 amino acids: CASSDPVLSTDTQYF. In nucleotides, the CDR3 is TGCGCCAGCAGTGACCCGGTCCTAAGCACAGATACGCAGTATTTT.

The rearrangement links TRBV28 to TRBJ2-2, with 7 nucleotides matching TRBD2. The CDR3 is 15 amino acids. The junction had 9 bases not matched to a gene; V was cut back by 7 bases and J by 4 bases. Germline V gene lookup returns CDR1 MDHEN and CDR2 SYDVKM. The CDR3 here is CASTLGGRITGELFF. CDR3 bases: TGTGCCAGCACCTTGGGGGGGAGGATCACCGGGGAGCTGTTTTTT.